This TCR beta chain is drawn from a study of early T cells in non-severe SARS-CoV-2 infection. In this sample, this clonotype turned up many times. TCRdb used MiXCR to reprocess the 5' RACE reads, holding one entry per CDR3 protein. The table lists roughly 80,000 distinct CDR3 sequences, around an eighth of them singletons, with 3% in the top ten. CDR1 and CDR2 (germline): DFQATT, SNEGSKA (reference sequence). The CDR3 length is 16 residues. With 0 bases removed from V and 2 bases from J, the gap between germline ends came to 15 bases. The source of this sequence is an adult who was a healthcare worker with PCR-confirmed SARS-CoV-2 infection or an uninfected control (not recorded which). The rearrangement links TRBV20-1 to TRBJ2-3; D gene uncertain. Source material: whole blood. The CDR3 coding sequence is TGCAGTGCTAGAGATCCCCCGCGCCAGACCACAGATACGCAGTATTTT. Its translation is CSARDPPRQTTDTQYF.